Described below is a single T cell receptor (beta chain) sequence and its context. Its antigen is not known. Genomic DNA (from each subset) was split evenly across several immunoSEQ plates. The data were produced by immunoSEQ multiplex PCR, yet TCRdb's version contains in-frame clones alone and is incomplete. The sample carries 450,000 to 700,000 clones, about 95% recorded once. The data originate from a study of shared clonotypes between healthy human individuals. Study-level results: The naive CD4 repertoires of a handful of donors were compared, and about 5% of clonotypes were shared. Among non-shared clonotypes, generation probabilities were lower than among those shared by all four donors. Sampling covered nothing but blood. Tissue TCR repertoires likely differ from those found in blood.

Naive CD8 isolation took CD45RO-negative cells positively selected for CCR7 and excluded terminally differentiated effector memory CD45RA+ cells. Trimming removed 4 bases from V and 6 bases from J, with 16 bases in between. CDR3 size: 14 residues. The germline gives CDR1 SGHDN, CDR2 FVKESK. V gene TRBV14 combines with J gene TRBJ2-7; the D gene could be TRBD1 or TRBD2 (5 bases each). Sample: naive CD8+ T cells sorted from blood. The origin of this receptor is a woman in her twenties or thirties in good health. CDR3: CASSRGRGGVEQYF. CDR3 DNA sequence: TGTGCCAGCAGCCGGGGACGCGGTGGGGTCGAGCAGTACTTC.